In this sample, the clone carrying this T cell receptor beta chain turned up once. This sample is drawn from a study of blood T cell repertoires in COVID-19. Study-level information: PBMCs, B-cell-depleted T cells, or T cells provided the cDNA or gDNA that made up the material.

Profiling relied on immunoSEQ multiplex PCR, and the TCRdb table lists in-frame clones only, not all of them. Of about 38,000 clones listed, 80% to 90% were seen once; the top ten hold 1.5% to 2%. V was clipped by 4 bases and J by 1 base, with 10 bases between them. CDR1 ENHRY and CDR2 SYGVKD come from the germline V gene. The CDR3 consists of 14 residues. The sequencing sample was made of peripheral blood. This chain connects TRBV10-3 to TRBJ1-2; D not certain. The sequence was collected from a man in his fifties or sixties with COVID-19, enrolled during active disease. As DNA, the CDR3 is TGTGCCATCAGTGCGCAAGCGGATAACTATGGCTACACCTTC. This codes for CAISAQADNYGYTF.